This section outlines one T cell receptor beta chain sequence together with its context. The antigen is unknown. 60 Vbeta and 13 Jbeta primers were used in PCR. Clones were read by immunoSEQ multiplex PCR, and TCRdb kept only the in-frame ones, dropping some. Of around 55,000 clones listed, around 78% are singletons. The data originate from a study of cytomegalovirus exposure and HLA in healthy donors. V lost 3 bases to trimming and J lost 1 base, with 6 bases between them. Germline lookup yields CDR1 SGHNT and CDR2 YENEEA. The CDR3 covers 14 residues. Overall study findings and caveats: Reports described diagnosis of cytomegalovirus status by the classifier as highly specific and sensitive. Across all donors, roughly uniform sequencing depth was an assumption of the presence/absence analyses.

This sequence was found in a female donor in good health and CMV-seronegative. The V gene is TRBV11-3, the J gene TRBJ2-2; D is unresolved. The sequencing sample was made of PBMCs. CDR3 sequence reads: CASSFRWNTGELFF. In nucleotides, the CDR3 is TGTGCCAGCAGCTTCAGATGGAACACCGGGGAGCTGTTTTTT. Variable domain in full (rest from reference TRBV11-3 and TRBJ2-2): EAGVVQSPRYKIIEKKQPVAFWCNPISGHNTLYWYLQNLGQGPELLIRYENEEAVDDSQLPKDRFSAERLKGVDSTLKIQPAELGDSAVYLCASSFRWNTGELFFGEGSRLTVL.